Below are 19 T cell receptor beta chains sequenced from a single sample in a study of blood T cell repertoires in COVID-19. Using immunoSEQ multiplex PCR, the repertoire was profiled, and TCRdb retains in-frame clones only, with some absent. The table shows some 260,000 clones, with around 80% occurring only once. The sample consisted of peripheral blood. The receptors were gathered from a woman in her thirties or forties with active or convalescent COVID-19.

The rearrangement links TRBV5-4 to TRBJ1-6; tentative D call: TRBD1 (5 bases). V dropped 4 bases and J dropped 12 bases, with 14 bases sitting between them. This CDR3 contains 13 residues. Germline V gives CDR1 SGHNT, CDR2 YYREEE (reference sequence). In nucleotides, the CDR3 is TGTGCCAGCAGCCAGGGCCCTGGTAAACCCCTCCACTTT. Amino acid sequence: CASSQGPGKPLHF.

This clone was counted only a few times. The chain carries TRBV4-2 and TRBJ2-3; 8 nucleotides align to TRBD1. V lost 11 bases, J lost 4 bases, and 2 bases stayed unmatched. This CDR3 comprises 11 residues. The germline gives CDR1 LGHNA, CDR2 YNFKEQ. CDR3 loop: CASGGADTQYF. The CDR3 DNA reads as TGTGCCTCAGGGGGCGCAGATACGCAGTATTTT.

The rearrangement joins TRBV19 to TRBJ1-2; D unclear. This CDR3 has 15 residues. The V and J ends lost 3 bases and 2 bases respectively, with 13 bases between them. In germline, CDR1 is LNHDA, CDR2 SQIVND (reference sequence). CDR3 nucleotides: TGTGCCAGTAGTATTAGGGAGACCGTGAACTATGGCTACACCTTC. Translating it yields CASSIRETVNYGYTF. Full variable domain (rest looked up from reference TRBV19 and TRBJ1-2): DGGITQSPKYLFRKEGQNVTLSCEQNLNHDAMYWYRQDPGQGLRLIYYSQIVNDFQKGDIAEGYSVSREKKESFPLTVTSAQKNPTAFYLCASSIRETVNYGYTFGSGTRLTVV.

The chain employs TRBV28 and TRBJ1-3; D is undetermined. V gave up 2 bases and J gave up 1 base, with 9 bases separating them. The V gene's germline CDR1 is MDHEN and CDR2 SYDVKM. This CDR3 contains 15 residues. In DNA, the CDR3 is TGTGCCAGCAGTTTAATGGGCAGTTCTGGAAACACCATATATTTT. It translates to CASSLMGSSGNTIYF.

The chain carries TRBV25-1 and TRBJ1-5; 8 bases agree with TRBD1. Trimming at V came to 1 base and at J to 1 base, leaving 3 bases not matched to a gene. The CDR3 totals 16 residues. Germline loops: CDR1 MGHDK, CDR2 SYGVNS. The CDR3 sequence is CASSESGGSSNQPQHF. The DNA for the CDR3 is TGTGCCAGCAGTGAATCAGGGGGCTCGAGCAATCAGCCCCAGCATTTT.

V gene TRBV25-1 combines with J gene TRBJ2-3; maybe TRBD1 (5 bases). CDR3 size: 15 residues. V was clipped by 5 bases and J by 1 base, with 13 bases between them. Germline-derived CDR1 and CDR2 are MGHDK and SYGVNS. The DNA of the CDR3 is TGTGCCAGCAGTTCACCGACCAGGGGCACAGATACGCAGTATTTT. This translates into CASSSPTRGTDTQYF.

Only a few counts were recorded for this clone. V usage is TRBV6-5 and J usage is TRBJ2-2, with 8 bases that match TRBD1. The CDR3 is 15 residues long. Looked up from germline, CDR1 is MNHEY and CDR2 is SVGAGI. With 5 bases clipped from V and 4 bases from J, the junction kept 6 bases outside the gene matches. The CDR3 sequence is CASSLWTGLTGELFF. In DNA form, the CDR3 reads TGTGCCAGCAGTCTGTGGACAGGGCTCACCGGGGAGCTGTTTTTT.

The chain has TRBV12-3 or TRBV12-4 and TRBJ1-2; the match to TRBD1 covers 7 bases. The junction had 2 bases not matched to a gene; V was cut back by 6 bases and J by 7 bases. The length of the CDR3 is 11 residues. CDR3: CASSTGAGYTF. For the CDR3, the DNA is TGTGCCAGCAGCACAGGGGCTGGCTACACCTTC.

This sequence joins TRBV19 and TRBJ2-3, with TRBD1 matching 9 bases. The CDR3 consists of 13 residues. Trimming cost V 10 bases and J 3 bases; bases outside gene matches: 5. Per germline, CDR1 LNHDA and CDR2 SQIVND (reference sequence). The CDR3 loop is CATNRGRTDTQYF. The CDR3 DNA sequence: TGTGCCACCAACAGGGGGCGAACAGATACGCAGTATTTT.

The chain employs TRBV19 and TRBJ1-1, with 8 bases that match TRBD1. The CDR3 covers 15 residues. From germline, CDR1 is LNHDA and CDR2 SQIVND (reference sequence). The V gene end was trimmed by 5 bases and the J gene end by 4 bases; junction bases not matched to a gene: 9. The CDR3 nucleotides read TGTGCCAGTAGTGCCTGGGACAGGCCAGGCACTGAAGCTTTCTTT. The encoded protein is CASSAWDRPGTEAFF.

This chain uses TRBV29-1 with TRBJ1-2; weak D call: TRBD1 (5 bases). With 7 bases removed from V and 4 bases from J, the gap between germline ends came to 16 bases. Looked up from germline, CDR1 is SQVTM and CDR2 is ANQGSEA. The CDR3 runs 13 residues. The CDR3 reads CSGRLGLFYGYTF. The CDR3 DNA reads as TGCAGCGGCCGGTTGGGGCTATTCTATGGCTACACCTTC. Combining the CDR3 with reference TRBV29-1 and TRBJ1-2 gives the whole variable domain SAVISQKPSRDICQRGTSLTIQCQVDSQVTMMFWYRQQPGQSLTLIATANQGSEATYESGFVIDKFPISRPNLTFSTLTVSNMSPEDSSIYLCSGRLGLFYGYTFGSGTRLTVV.

This clone was observed a handful of times. Other DNA sequences of this sample code for an identical CDR3. This chain joins TRBV19 and TRBJ1-1; TRBD1 might be the D (5 bases). The CDR3 sequence is 13 residues long. V was pared by 1 base and J by 5 bases, with 8 bases between. In germline, CDR1 is LNHDA, CDR2 SQIVND (reference sequence). CDR3 amino acids: CASSIGGGTEAFF. Written as DNA, the CDR3 is TGTGCCAGTAGTATAGGGGGGGGAACTGAAGCTTTCTTT.

This clone appeared a few times. J is TRBJ1-5 and V is TRBV5-1; 7 bases fit TRBD1. J was trimmed by 2 bases and V by 0 bases; bases with no gene match: 5. The CDR3 length is 16 residues. Germline V lookup: CDR1 SGHRS, CDR2 YFSETQ. DNA of the CDR3: TGCGCCAGCAGCTTGGGAGGGGGCTCGGGCAATCAGCCCCAGCATTTT. It is translated as CASSLGGGSGNQPQHF.

Regarding this clone: The identical CDR3 is also encoded by other nucleotide sequences in the sample. The V gene is TRBV7-3, the J gene TRBJ1-1; 7 positions agree with TRBD1. The CDR3 has 14 residues. Germline trimming cut 5 bases from V and 1 base from J; bases unmatched to any gene: 4. Germline CDR1 SGHTA, CDR2 FQGTGA. The CDR3 is CASSLGTANTEAFF. The CDR3 DNA is TGTGCCAGCAGCCTTGGGACAGCGAACACTGAAGCTTTCTTT.

The chain employs TRBV23-1 and TRBJ1-6; TRBD1 aligns across 7 bases. TRBV23-1 is classed as an ORF, of uncertain function. The CDR3 spans 17 residues. J lost 0 bases, V lost 4 bases, and 6 bases had no gene match. The CDR3 bases are TGCGCCAGCAGTCGGGACAGCAAGGGCTCCTATAATTCACCCCTCCACTTT. Translating it yields CASSRDSKGSYNSPLHF.

This clone was found a few times. The chain combines TRBV5-1 with TRBJ1-6; D is unresolved. CDR3 length: 14 amino acids. V was shortened by 5 bases and J by 7 bases, with 13 bases between the two germline ends. Germline V gene data show CDR1 as SGHRS and CDR2 as YFSETQ. For the CDR3, the DNA is TGCGCCAGCAGTTTTAGTCTATCGAATTCACCCCTCCACTTT. Translating it yields CASSFSLSNSPLHF.

The rearrangement uses TRBV7-2 and TRBJ1-1; 8 nucleotides match TRBD1. Germline trimming cut 5 bases from V and 5 bases from J; bases unmatched to any gene: 13. The CDR3 is 16 residues long. Germline V lookup: CDR1 SGHTA, CDR2 FQGNSA. Written as DNA, the CDR3 is TGTGCCAGCAGCCCGAACCGTGGACAGGGAGGGACTGAAGCTTTCTTT. Its protein product is CASSPNRGQGGTEAFF.

The chain joins TRBV10-3 to TRBJ2-1; 9 nucleotides line up with TRBD1. Per the germline V gene, CDR1 is ENHRY and CDR2 is SYGVKD. With V trimmed by 10 bases and J by 6 bases, 4 bases remained unmatched. The CDR3 length is 12 residues. The CDR3 DNA follows: TGTGCCACCTGGACAGGGGTCAATGAGCAGTTCTTC. Residues: CATWTGVNEQFF.

For the CDR3, the DNA is TGTGCCAGCCCCCCCTATTCACCCCTCCACTTT. Its protein is CASPPYSPLHF. This chain links TRBV21-1 with TRBJ1-6. TRBV21-1 is a pseudogene segment. CDR3 length: 11 amino acids.